The clone carrying this TCR beta chain was found a few times. Its antigen is currently unknown. V was trimmed by 2 bases and J by 4 bases, leaving 6 bases between them. CDR3 length: 13 amino acids. Germline CDR1 and CDR2: SGHVS and FNYEAQ. This record comes from a study of neurological immune-mediated disorders. Overall study findings and caveats: It was HTLV-1-associated myelopathy that showed the most TCR clonal expansion, while multiple sclerosis showed the least, falling below healthy controls. No CDR3 amino acid sequences recurred among expanded clones across subjects, suggesting private repertoires in all groups.

The group of healthy controls was made up of people who were blood bank volunteers in Maryland, USA. The unsorted libraries originated from 2 million PBMCs kept at -80 C. TCRdb called the 5' RACE reads again in MiXCR, with one record for every CDR3 protein. The sample has about 84,000 distinct CDR3 sequences, around 10% seen once. The J gene is TRBJ1-5, the V gene TRBV7-6; D gene ambiguous. The sequencing sample was made of PBMCs. This receptor was obtained from a man in his forties in good health. DNA of the CDR3: TGTGCCAGCAGCTTATGGCGAAATCAGCCCCAGCATTTT. Protein: CASSLWRNQPQHF.